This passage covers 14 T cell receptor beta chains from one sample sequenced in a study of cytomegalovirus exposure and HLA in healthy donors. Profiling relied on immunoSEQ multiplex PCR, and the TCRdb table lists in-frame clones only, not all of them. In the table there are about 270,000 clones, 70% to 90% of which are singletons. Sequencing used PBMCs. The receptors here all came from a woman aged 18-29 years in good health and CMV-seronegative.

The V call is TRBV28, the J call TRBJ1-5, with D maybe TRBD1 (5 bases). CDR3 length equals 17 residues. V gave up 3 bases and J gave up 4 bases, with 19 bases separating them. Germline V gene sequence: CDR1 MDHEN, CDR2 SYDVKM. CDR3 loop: CASSFFLRPRENQPQHF. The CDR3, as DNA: TGTGCCAGCAGTTTTTTTCTTCGGCCCAGGGAAAATCAGCCCCAGCATTTT.

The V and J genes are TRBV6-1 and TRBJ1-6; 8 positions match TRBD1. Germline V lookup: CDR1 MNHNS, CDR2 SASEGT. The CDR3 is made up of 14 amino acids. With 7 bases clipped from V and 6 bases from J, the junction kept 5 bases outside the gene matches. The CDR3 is CASIPTGVNSPLHF. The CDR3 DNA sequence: TGTGCCAGCATCCCGACAGGGGTTAATTCACCCCTCCACTTT.

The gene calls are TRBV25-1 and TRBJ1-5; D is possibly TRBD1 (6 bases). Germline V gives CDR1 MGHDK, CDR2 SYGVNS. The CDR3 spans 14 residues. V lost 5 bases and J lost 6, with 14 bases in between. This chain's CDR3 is CASSRTGISQPQHF. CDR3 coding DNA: TGTGCCAGCAGTAGAACAGGGATTAGTCAGCCCCAGCATTTT.

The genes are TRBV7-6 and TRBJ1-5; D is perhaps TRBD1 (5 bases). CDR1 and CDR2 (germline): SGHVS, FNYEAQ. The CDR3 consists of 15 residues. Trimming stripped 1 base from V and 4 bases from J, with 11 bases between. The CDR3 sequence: CASSLDVRANQPQHF. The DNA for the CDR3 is TGTGCCAGCAGCTTAGACGTCAGGGCGAATCAGCCCCAGCATTTT. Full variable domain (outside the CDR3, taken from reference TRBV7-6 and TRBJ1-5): GAGVSQSPRYKVTKRGQDVALRCDPISGHVSLYWYRQALGQGPEFLTYFNYEAQQDKSGLPNDRFSAERPEGSISTLTIQRTEQRDSAMYRCASSLDVRANQPQHFGDGTRLSIL.

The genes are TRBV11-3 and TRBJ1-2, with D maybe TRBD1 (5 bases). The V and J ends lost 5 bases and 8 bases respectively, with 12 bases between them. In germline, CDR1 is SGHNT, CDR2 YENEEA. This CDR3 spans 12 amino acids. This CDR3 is CASSPGGAGYTF. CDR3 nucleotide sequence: TGTGCCAGCAGCCCCGGGGGTGCCGGCTACACCTTC. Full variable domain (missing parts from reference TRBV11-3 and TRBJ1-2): EAGVVQSPRYKIIEKKQPVAFWCNPISGHNTLYWYLQNLGQGPELLIRYENEEAVDDSQLPKDRFSAERLKGVDSTLKIQPAELGDSAVYLCASSPGGAGYTFGSGTRLTVV.

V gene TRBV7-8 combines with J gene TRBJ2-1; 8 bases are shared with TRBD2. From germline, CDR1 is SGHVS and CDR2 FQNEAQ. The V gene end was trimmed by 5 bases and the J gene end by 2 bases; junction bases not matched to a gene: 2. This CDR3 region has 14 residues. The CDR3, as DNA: TGTGCCAGCAGCCGGGGGGGCGCCTACAATGAGCAGTTCTTC. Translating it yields CASSRGGAYNEQFF. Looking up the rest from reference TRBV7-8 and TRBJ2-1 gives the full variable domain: GAGVSQSPRYKVAKRGQDVALRCDPISGHVSLFWYQQALGQGPEFLTYFQNEAQLDKSGLPSDRFFAERPEGSVSTLKIQRTQQEDSAVYLCASSRGGAYNEQFFGPGTRLTVL.

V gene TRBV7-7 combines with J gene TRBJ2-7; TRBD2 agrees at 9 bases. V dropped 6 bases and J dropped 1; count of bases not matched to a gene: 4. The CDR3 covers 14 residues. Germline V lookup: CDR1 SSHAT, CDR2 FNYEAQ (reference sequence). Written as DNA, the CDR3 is TGTGCCAGCAGTCCGACTAGCGGATCCTACGAGCAGTACTTC. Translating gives CASSPTSGSYEQYF.

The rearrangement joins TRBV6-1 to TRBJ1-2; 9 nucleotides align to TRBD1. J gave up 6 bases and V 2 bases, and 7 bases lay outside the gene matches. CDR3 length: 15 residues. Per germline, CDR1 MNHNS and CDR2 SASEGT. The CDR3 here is CASSELGDREDGYTF. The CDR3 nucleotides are TGTGCCAGCAGTGAACTTGGGGACAGGGAAGATGGCTACACCTTC.

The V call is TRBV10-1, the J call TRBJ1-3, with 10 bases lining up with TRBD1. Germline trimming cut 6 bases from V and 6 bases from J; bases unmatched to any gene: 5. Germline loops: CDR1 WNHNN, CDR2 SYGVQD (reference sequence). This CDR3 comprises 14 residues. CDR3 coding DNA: TGCGCCAGCAGCGATGGGACAGGGGAAAACACCATATATTTT. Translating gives CASSDGTGENTIYF.

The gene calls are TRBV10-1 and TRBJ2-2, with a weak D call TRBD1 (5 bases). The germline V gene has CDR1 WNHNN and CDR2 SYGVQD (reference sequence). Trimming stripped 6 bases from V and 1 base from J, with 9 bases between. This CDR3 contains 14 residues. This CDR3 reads CASRKTGNTGELFF. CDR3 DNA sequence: TGCGCCAGCAGGAAAACAGGGAACACCGGGGAGCTGTTTTTT.

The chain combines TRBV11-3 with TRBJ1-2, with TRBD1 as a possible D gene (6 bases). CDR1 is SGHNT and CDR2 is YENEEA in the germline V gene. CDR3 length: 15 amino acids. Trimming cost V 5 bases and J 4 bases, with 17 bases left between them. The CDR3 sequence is CASSPPQGMSYGYTF. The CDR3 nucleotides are TGTGCCAGCAGCCCTCCCCAGGGGATGTCCTATGGCTACACCTTC.

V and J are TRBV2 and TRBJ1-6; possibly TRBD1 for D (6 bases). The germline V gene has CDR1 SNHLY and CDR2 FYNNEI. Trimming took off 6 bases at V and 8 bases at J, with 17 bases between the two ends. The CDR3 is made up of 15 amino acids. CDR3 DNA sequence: TGTGCCAGCAGAGCTTCGCAGGGGCCCGATTCACCCCTCCACTTT. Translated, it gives CASRASQGPDSPLHF.

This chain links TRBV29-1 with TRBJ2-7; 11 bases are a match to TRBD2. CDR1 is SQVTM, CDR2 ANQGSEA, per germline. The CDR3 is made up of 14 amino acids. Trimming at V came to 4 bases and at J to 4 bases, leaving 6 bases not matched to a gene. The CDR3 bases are TGCAGCGTTGTCCTAGCGGGAGGAGGGTACGAGCAGTACTTC. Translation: CSVVLAGGGYEQYF.

The chain's CDR3 is CASTLGHAYEQYF. DNA of the CDR3: TGTGCCAGCACACTGGGACACGCCTACGAGCAGTACTTC. This chain connects TRBV28 to TRBJ2-7, with a tentative D call TRBD1 (6 bases). The CDR3 length is 13 residues. Per the germline V gene, CDR1 is MDHEN and CDR2 is SYDVKM. The V gene lost 7 bases and the J gene lost 2 bases, with 12 bases spanning the gap.